The 6 T cell receptor beta chains presented below share a single source sample, sequenced in a study of blood T cell repertoires in COVID-19. Profiling relied on immunoSEQ multiplex PCR, and the TCRdb table lists in-frame clones only, not all of them. The data show 20,000 to 25,000 clones, 75% to 90% seen once. The specimen sequenced was peripheral blood. These receptors originate from a human donor with active COVID-19. The donor label of this sample is uncertain.

Only one count was recorded for this clone. The chain recombines TRBV20-1 with TRBJ2-7, with 9 nucleotides matching TRBD1. Trimming at V came to 3 bases and at J to 0 bases, leaving 9 bases not matched to a gene. The CDR3 totals 16 residues. Germline values: CDR1 DFQATT, CDR2 SNEGSKA (reference sequence). CDR3 DNA sequence: TGCAGTGCTAGTGTGGGGGGACAGGGCCTCTCCTACGAGCAGTACTTC. Its translation is CSASVGGQGLSYEQYF.

The chain recombines TRBV3-1 (or the pseudogene TRBV3-2) with TRBJ1-2; possibly TRBD1 for D (6 bases). Per the germline V gene, CDR1 is LGHDT and CDR2 is YNNKEL (reference sequence). The CDR3 runs 12 residues. Trimming cost V 6 bases and J 6 bases, with 11 bases left between them. The CDR3 spells CASRQGSDGYTF. CDR3 in DNA: TGTGCCAGCAGACAGGGTTCGGATGGCTACACCTTC.

The rearrangement links TRBV6-2 or TRBV6-3 to TRBJ1-2; 7 bases map to TRBD1. The CDR3 is 14 residues long. Per germline, CDR1 MNHEY and CDR2 SVGEGT. Germline trimming cut 2 bases from V and 4 bases from J; bases unmatched to any gene: 4. The CDR3 region is CASSYVQGSYGYTF. The CDR3 DNA is TGTGCCAGCAGTTACGTACAGGGGTCCTATGGCTACACCTTC.

The J gene is TRBJ2-7, the V gene TRBV6-1; no clear D gene. Between the trimmed V and J ends, which lost 2 bases and 0 bases, there was a span of 8 bases. This CDR3 contains 14 residues. CDR1 is MNHNS, CDR2 SASEGT, per germline. CDR3 in amino acids: CASSEFQASYEQYF. For the CDR3, the DNA is TGTGCCAGCAGTGAATTTCAGGCCTCCTACGAGCAGTACTTC.

This chain connects TRBV11-3 to TRBJ1-4; TRBD1 aligns across 9 bases. V was clipped by 3 bases and J by 5 bases; unmatched bases: 1. Germline loops: CDR1 SGHNT, CDR2 YENEEA. The CDR3 contains 14 residues. This CDR3 reads CASSFGQGNEKLFF. The CDR3 coding sequence is TGTGCCAGCAGCTTCGGACAGGGGAATGAAAAACTGTTTTTT.

V is TRBV6-5 and J is TRBJ2-3, with D unclear. This CDR3 has 14 amino acids. Trimming left V 6 bases short and J 2 bases short, with 12 bases between. Germline CDR1 reads MNHEY; CDR2 reads SVGAGI. For the CDR3, the DNA is TGTGCCAGCAGGCAAGTGGGCCCCACAGATACGCAGTATTTT. Translation: CASRQVGPTDTQYF.